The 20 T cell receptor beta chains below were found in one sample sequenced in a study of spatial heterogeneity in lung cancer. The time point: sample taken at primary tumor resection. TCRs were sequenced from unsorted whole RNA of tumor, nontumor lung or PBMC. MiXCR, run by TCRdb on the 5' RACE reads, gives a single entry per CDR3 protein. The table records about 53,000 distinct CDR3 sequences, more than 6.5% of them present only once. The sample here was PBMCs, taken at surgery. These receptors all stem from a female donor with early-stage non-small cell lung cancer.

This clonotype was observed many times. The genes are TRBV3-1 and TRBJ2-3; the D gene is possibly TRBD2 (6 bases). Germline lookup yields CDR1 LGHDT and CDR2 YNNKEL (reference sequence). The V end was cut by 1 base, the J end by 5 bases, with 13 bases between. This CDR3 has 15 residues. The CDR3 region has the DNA TGTGCCAGCAGCCAAGTATCTGGCGGGGTAGATACGCAGTATTTT. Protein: CASSQVSGGVDTQYF.

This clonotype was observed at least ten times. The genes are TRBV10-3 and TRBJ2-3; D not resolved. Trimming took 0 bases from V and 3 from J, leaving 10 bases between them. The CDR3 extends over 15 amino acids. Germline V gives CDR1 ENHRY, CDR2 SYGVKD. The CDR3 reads CAISESNGWTDTQYF. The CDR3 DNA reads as TGTGCCATCAGTGAGTCGAACGGGTGGACAGATACGCAGTATTTT.

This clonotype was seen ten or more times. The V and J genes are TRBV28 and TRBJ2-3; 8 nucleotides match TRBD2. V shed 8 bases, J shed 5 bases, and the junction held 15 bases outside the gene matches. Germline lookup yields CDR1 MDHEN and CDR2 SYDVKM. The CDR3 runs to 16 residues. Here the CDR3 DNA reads TGTGCCAGCCCAATTAGCGGGGAAAGACCCATAGATACGCAGTATTTT. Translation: CASPISGERPIDTQYF.

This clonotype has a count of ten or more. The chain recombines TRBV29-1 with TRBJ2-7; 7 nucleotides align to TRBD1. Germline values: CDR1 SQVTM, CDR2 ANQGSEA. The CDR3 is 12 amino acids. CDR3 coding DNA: TGCAGAGTAAACAGGGGCCCCTACGAGCAGTACTTC. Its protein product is CRVNRGPYEQYF.

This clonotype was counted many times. CDR3 amino acids: CSVEGRSGGDEKLFF. The CDR3 DNA sequence: TGCAGCGTTGAAGGGCGATCAGGGGGCGACGAAAAACTGTTTTTT. This sequence joins TRBV29-1 and TRBJ1-4; 8 bases fit TRBD1. The CDR3 contains 15 residues. With V trimmed by 1 base and J by 8 bases, 9 bases remained unmatched. Germline V CDR1 and CDR2: SQVTM, ANQGSEA.

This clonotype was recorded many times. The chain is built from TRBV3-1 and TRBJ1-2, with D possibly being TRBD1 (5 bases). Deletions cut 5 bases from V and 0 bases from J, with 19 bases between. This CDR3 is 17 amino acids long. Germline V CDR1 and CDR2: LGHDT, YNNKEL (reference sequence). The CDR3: CASSSRQYSRANYGYTF. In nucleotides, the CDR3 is TGTGCCAGCAGCTCACGACAGTATTCCCGAGCTAACTATGGCTACACCTTC.

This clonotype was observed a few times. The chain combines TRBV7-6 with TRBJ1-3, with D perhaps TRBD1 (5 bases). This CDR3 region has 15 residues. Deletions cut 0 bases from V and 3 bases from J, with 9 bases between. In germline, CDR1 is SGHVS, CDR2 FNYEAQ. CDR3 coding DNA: TGTGCCAGCAGCTTAGCGGGGGTAGTTGGAAACACCATATATTTT. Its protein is CASSLAGVVGNTIYF.

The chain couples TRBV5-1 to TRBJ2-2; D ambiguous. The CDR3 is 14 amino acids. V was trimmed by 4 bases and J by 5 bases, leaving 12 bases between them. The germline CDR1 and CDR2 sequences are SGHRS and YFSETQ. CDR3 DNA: TGCGCCAGCAGCACGCGGACGGCAACCGGGGAGCTGTTTTTT. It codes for CASSTRTATGELFF.

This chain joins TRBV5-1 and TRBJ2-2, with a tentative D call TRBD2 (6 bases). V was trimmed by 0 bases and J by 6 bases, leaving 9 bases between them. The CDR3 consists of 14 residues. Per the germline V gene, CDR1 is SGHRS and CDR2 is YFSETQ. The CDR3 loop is CASSLGLVAGELFF. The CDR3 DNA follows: TGCGCCAGCAGCTTGGGACTAGTTGCCGGGGAGCTGTTTTTT.

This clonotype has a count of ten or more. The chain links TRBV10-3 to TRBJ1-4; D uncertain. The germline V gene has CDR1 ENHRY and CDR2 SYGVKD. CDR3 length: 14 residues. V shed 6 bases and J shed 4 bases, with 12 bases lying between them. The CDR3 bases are TGTGCCATCAGCAGAGAGGGTTTTAATGAAAAACTGTTTTTT. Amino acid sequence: CAISREGFNEKLFF.

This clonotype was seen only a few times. Here the CDR3 reads CSARSSSGRFETQYF. The CDR3 nucleotides are TGCAGTGCTAGAAGTTCTAGCGGAAGGTTCGAGACCCAGTACTTC. The chain recombines TRBV20-1 with TRBJ2-5, with 7 positions matching TRBD2. Trimming took 2 bases from V and 5 from J; bases not matched to a gene: 11. CDR1 and CDR2 from the germline V gene are DFQATT and SNEGSKA (reference sequence). The CDR3 has 15 residues.

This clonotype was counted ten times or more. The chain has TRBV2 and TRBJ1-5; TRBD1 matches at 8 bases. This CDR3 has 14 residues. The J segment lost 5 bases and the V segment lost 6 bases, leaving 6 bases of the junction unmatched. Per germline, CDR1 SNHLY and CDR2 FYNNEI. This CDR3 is CASSRGLVYQPQHF. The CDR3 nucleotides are TGTGCCAGCAGCAGGGGGCTCGTTTATCAGCCCCAGCATTTT.

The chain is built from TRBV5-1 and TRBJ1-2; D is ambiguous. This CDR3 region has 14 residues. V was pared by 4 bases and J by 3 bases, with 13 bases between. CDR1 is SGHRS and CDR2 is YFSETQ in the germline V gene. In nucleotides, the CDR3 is TGCGCCAGCAGCCGACGGGGAAGAGACTATGGCTACACCTTC. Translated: CASSRRGRDYGYTF.

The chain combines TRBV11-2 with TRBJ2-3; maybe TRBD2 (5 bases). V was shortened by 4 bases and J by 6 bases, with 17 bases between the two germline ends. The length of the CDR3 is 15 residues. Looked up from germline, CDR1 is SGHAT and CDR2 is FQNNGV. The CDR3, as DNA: TGTGCCAGCAGCTACGCGGGTTCCACTGCGGATACGCAGTATTTT. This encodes CASSYAGSTADTQYF.

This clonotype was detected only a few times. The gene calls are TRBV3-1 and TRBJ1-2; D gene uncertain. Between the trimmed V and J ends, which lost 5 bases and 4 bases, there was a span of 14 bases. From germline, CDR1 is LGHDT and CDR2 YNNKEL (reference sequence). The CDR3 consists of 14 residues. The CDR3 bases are TGTGCCAGCAGCAACGCCGGGCTAGGCTATGGCTACACCTTC. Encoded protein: CASSNAGLGYGYTF.

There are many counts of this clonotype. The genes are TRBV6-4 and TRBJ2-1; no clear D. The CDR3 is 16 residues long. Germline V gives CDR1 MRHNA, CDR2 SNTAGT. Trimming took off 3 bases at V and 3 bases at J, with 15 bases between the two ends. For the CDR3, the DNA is TGTGCCAGCAGTGAAACCCTTCGGGCGGTCTACAATGAGCAGTTCTTC. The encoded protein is CASSETLRAVYNEQFF.

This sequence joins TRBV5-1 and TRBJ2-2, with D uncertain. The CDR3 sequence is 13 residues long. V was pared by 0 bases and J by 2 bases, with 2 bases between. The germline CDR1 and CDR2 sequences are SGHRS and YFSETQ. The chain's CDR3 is CASSLANTGELFF. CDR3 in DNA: TGCGCCAGCAGCTTGGCTAACACCGGGGAGCTGTTTTTT.

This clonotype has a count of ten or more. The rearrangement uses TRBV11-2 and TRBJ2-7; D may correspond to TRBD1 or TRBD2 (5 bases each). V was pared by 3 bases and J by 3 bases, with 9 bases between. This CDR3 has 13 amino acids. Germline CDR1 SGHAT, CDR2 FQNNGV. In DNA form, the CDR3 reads TGTGCCAGCAGCTTTGGGGGACGCTACGAGCAGTACTTC. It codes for CASSFGGRYEQYF.

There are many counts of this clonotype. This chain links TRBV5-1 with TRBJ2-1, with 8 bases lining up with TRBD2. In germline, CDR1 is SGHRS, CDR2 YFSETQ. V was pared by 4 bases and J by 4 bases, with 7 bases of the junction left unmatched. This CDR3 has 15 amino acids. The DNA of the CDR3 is TGCGCCAGCAGCCCGGGGGGGGCCCGATACAATGAGCAGTTCTTC. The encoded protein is CASSPGGARYNEQFF.

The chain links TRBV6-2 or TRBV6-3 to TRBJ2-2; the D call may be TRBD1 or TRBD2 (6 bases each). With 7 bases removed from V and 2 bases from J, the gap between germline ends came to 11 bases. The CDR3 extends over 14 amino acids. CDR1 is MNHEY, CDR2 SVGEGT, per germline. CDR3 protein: CASIRGANTGELFF. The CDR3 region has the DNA TGTGCCAGCATAAGGGGGGCCAACACCGGGGAGCTGTTTTTT.